The 30 T cell receptor beta chains presented below share a single source sample, sequenced in a study of tumor and adjacent non-tumor tissue in lung cancer. The library came from three nested PCR rounds adapted from ARM-PCR protocols. MiXCR was run by TCRdb on the multiplex PCR reads, yielding one entry per CDR3 protein. This sample yields 220,000 or so distinct CDR3 sequences, of which 70% to 75% are seen a single time; approximately 25% belongs to the top ten. No cell sorting was done before RNA was extracted from the tissue. Material for sequencing was lung tumor tissue. The receptors originated from a man in his 60s with non-small cell lung cancer.

A single count supports this clonotype. One end of the junction does not line up with germline, which may come from a read error. V usage is TRBV20-1 and J usage is TRBJ1-1; D remains ambiguous. Germline V gene sequence: CDR1 DFQATT, CDR2 SNEGSKA (reference sequence). There are 13 residues in the CDR3. The CDR3 coding sequence is TGCAGAGCTATGAGGGATGTGAACACTGTAGCTTTCTTT. Amino acids: CRAMRDVNTVAFF.

This clonotype was detected once. At one end the junction does not follow the germline gene, possibly because of a read error. This rearrangement joins TRBV6-2 or TRBV6-3 to TRBJ1-5; D not certain. The CDR3 contains 13 residues. Germline CDR1 reads MNHEY; CDR2 reads SVGEGT. The CDR3 loop is CASSYMGNQPLHF. DNA for the CDR3: TGTGCCAGCAGTTATATGGGGAACCAGCCCCTGCATTTT.

This chain joins TRBV7-9 and TRBJ2-3; the D is unclear. V dropped 3 bases and J dropped 7 bases, with 5 bases sitting between them. Germline CDR1 SEHNR, CDR2 FQNEAQ (reference sequence). The CDR3 runs 11 residues. In DNA, the CDR3 is TGTGCCAGCAGCTTCATACATACGCAGTATTTT. Residues: CASSFIHTQYF. Combining the CDR3 with reference TRBV7-9 and TRBJ2-3 gives the whole variable domain DTGVSQNPRHKITKRGQNVTFRCDPISEHNRLYWYRQTLGQGPEFLTYFQNEAQLEKSRLLSDRFSAERPKGSFSTLEIQRTEQGDSAMYLCASSFIHTQYFGPGTRLTVL.

A single count supports this clonotype. This may be a read error: a much more frequent sequence differs by one nucleotide. This is likely a read error, given that the CDR3 carries no conserved phenylalanine or tryptophan at its end. The CDR3 DNA sequence: TGCAGTGCTAGCGGCGGAGGCTGGGGCACGCAGTATGTT. Translation gives CSASGGGWGTQYV. This chain uses TRBV20-1 with TRBJ2-3; perhaps D is TRBD1 or TRBD2 (5 bases each). CDR3 length equals 13 residues. V lost 3 bases, J lost 9 bases, and 16 bases lay in between. CDR1 and CDR2 (germline): DFQATT, SNEGSKA (reference sequence).

The chain couples TRBV6-4 to TRBJ2-1, with D perhaps given as TRBD1 or TRBD2 (5 bases each). The CDR3 extends over 15 amino acids. V was shortened by 6 bases and J by 0 bases, with 12 bases between the two germline ends. Germline V gives CDR1 MRHNA, CDR2 SNTAGT. In DNA form, the CDR3 reads TGTGCCAGCAGCCCGCTGGGGGACTCCTACAATGAGCAGTTCTTC. Translated, it gives CASSPLGDSYNEQFF.

The chain carries TRBV11-2 and TRBJ2-1; D uncertain. The CDR3 sequence is 14 residues long. Germline CDR1 and CDR2: SGHAT and FQNNGV. The germline V and J ends were trimmed by 3 bases and 7 bases, with 13 bases remaining between them. CDR3 bases: TGTGCCAGCAGCTTGGAACACCAAAATAATGAGCAGTTCTTC. It codes for CASSLEHQNNEQFF. Together with reference TRBV11-2 and TRBJ2-1, the CDR3 gives the full variable domain: EAGVAQSPRYKIIEKRQSVAFWCNPISGHATLYWYQQILGQGPKLLIQFQNNGVVDDSQLPKDRFSAERLKGVDSTLKIQPAKLEDSAVYLCASSLEHQNNEQFFGPGTRLTVL.

This clonotype was detected only a few times. The chain uses TRBV5-6 and TRBJ2-7; D tentatively reads TRBD1 or TRBD2 (5 bases each). Trimming took off 0 bases at V and 10 bases at J, with 14 bases between the two ends. CDR1 is SGHDT, CDR2 YYEEEE, per germline. CDR3 length equals 13 residues. The CDR3 nucleotides are TGTGCCAGCAGCTTGGGGGGGAGAGCCAGACAGTACTTC. It yields the protein CASSLGGRARQYF.

V gene TRBV5-5 combines with J gene TRBJ2-7; D gene unclear. This CDR3 comprises 14 residues. Per the germline V gene, CDR1 is SGHKS and CDR2 is YYEKEE (reference sequence). Trimming stripped 3 bases from V and 3 bases from J, with 13 bases between. In DNA form, the CDR3 reads TGTGCCAGCAGCTCGGCCGTGGCCTTCTACGAGCAGTACTTC. Amino acid sequence: CASSSAVAFYEQYF.

About this clonotype: This may be a read error: a much more frequent sequence differs by one nucleotide. This chain uses TRBV12-3 or TRBV12-4 with TRBJ2-1, with TRBD2 matching over 7 bases. The CDR3 is made up of 16 amino acids. Trimming took 6 bases from V and 4 from J; bases not matched to a gene: 12. CDR3 in amino acids: CASSPLAGAQYNEQFF. The CDR3, as DNA: TGTGCCAGCAGCCCCTTGGCGGGAGCCCAGTACAATGAGCAGTTCTTC.

The chain uses TRBV7-9 and TRBJ2-2, with 7 bases aligning to TRBD1. CDR3 length: 15 amino acids. From germline, CDR1 is SEHNR and CDR2 FQNEAQ (reference sequence). J was trimmed by 2 bases and V by 6 bases; bases with no gene match: 6. CDR3 in DNA: TGTGCCAGCAGACGAAGACAGGGAAACACCGGGGAGCTGTTTTTT. This encodes CASRRRQGNTGELFF. Filled out from reference TRBV7-9 and TRBJ2-2, the complete variable domain reads DTGVSQNPRHKITKRGQNVTFRCDPISEHNRLYWYRQTLGQGPEFLTYFQNEAQLEKSRLLSDRFSAERPKGSFSTLEIQRTEQGDSAMYLCASRRRQGNTGELFFGEGSRLTVL.

Regarding this clonotype: A single base separates this from a much larger clone, so it may be a read error. The chain couples TRBV20-1 to TRBJ1-4, with TRBD1 identical over 8 bases. The CDR3 has 15 amino acids. Germline V gene lookup returns CDR1 DFQATT and CDR2 SNEGSKA (reference sequence). Trimming removed 6 bases from V and 6 bases from J; junction bases left unmatched: 12. The CDR3: CSARGTRGRDEKLFF. In DNA, the CDR3 is TGCAGTGCAAGGGGAACCAGGGGGCGGGATGAAAAACTGTTTTTT.

On this clonotype itself: This clone may be a read error of a much larger clone one base away. The rearrangement joins TRBV20-1 to TRBJ2-5; 7 positions agree with TRBD2. The CDR3 runs 15 residues. V was clipped by 0 bases and J by 0 bases; unmatched bases: 4. CDR1 and CDR2 from the germline V gene are DFQATT and SNEGSKA (reference sequence). CDR3 in DNA: TGCAGTGCTAGAGAGCCTAGCGGAGACCAAGAGACCCAGTACTTC. Protein: CSAREPSGDQETQYF.

V is TRBV6-1 and J is TRBJ1-2; D remains unclear. Trimming took 2 bases from V and 3 from J, leaving 13 bases between them. CDR1 is MNHNS and CDR2 is SASEGT in the germline V gene. The CDR3 is made up of 15 amino acids. The CDR3 here is CASSENQVADYGYTF. The CDR3 DNA reads as TGTGCCAGCAGTGAAAACCAGGTGGCGGACTATGGCTACACCTTC.

Of note for this clonotype: A much larger clone lies one base from this, so it may be a read error. This chain links TRBV28 with TRBJ2-7, with 9 bases fitting TRBD1. Germline values: CDR1 MDHEN, CDR2 SYDVKM. The CDR3 length is 15 residues. Here the CDR3 DNA reads TGTACCAGCAGGAGAACAGGGGGCGACGGTGGGGAGCAGTACTTC. This codes for CTSRRTGGDGGEQYF.

Comments on this clonotype: No DNA is shown, since the ends of the CDR3 on it are uncertain; the CDR3 is the one TCRdb lists. The gene calls are TRBV13 and TRBJ1-1; the table's TRBD1 call for D was not verified on the DNA. The germline gives CDR1 PRHDT, CDR2 FYEKMQ (reference sequence). The CDR3 length equals 16 residues, ends included. CDR3 loop: CASSFGTGIRGTETFF.

To note about this clonotype: The conserved closing phenylalanine or tryptophan is absent in this CDR3, likely reflecting a read error. The V and J genes are TRBV5-5 and TRBJ2-5; D is perhaps TRBD1 (6 bases). The CDR3 covers 13 residues. Germline V gene lookup returns CDR1 SGHKS and CDR2 YYEKEE (reference sequence). The DNA of the CDR3 is TGTGCCAGCAACTTGGGGGCAGAAGAGACCCAGTACCTC. This sequence encodes CASNLGAEETQYL.

The V and J genes are TRBV7-3 and TRBJ2-1; maybe TRBD1 (5 bases). Trimming removed 5 bases at V and 5 bases at J, with 19 bases between. CDR3 length equals 16 residues. CDR1 SGHTA and CDR2 FQGTGA come from the germline V gene. The CDR3 coding sequence is TGTGCCAGCAGCCCTGACGCAGGGTTCGTTAACAATGAGCAGTTCTTC. Translating gives CASSPDAGFVNNEQFF. Together with reference TRBV7-3 and TRBJ2-1, the CDR3 gives the full variable domain: GAGVSQTPSNKVTEKGKYVELRCDPISGHTALYWYRQSLGQGPEFLIYFQGTGAADDSGLPNDRFFAVRPEGSVSTLKIQRTERGDSAVYLCASSPDAGFVNNEQFFGPGTRLTVL.

Remarks on this clonotype: A read error is likely, as this CDR3 ends without the conserved phenylalanine or tryptophan. V gene TRBV6-5 combines with J gene TRBJ2-7; tentative D call: TRBD2 (5 bases). Trimming removed 8 bases at V and 3 bases at J, with 20 bases between. The germline V gene encodes CDR1 MNHEY and CDR2 SVGAGI. This CDR3 has 15 residues. The CDR3 DNA reads TGTGCCAGCGGCAATGTGGGAGTCACTCACTACGAGCAGTACCTC. The encoded protein is CASGNVGVTHYEQYL.

As to this clonotype: Its ends do not fully match the called genes, so a read error is possible. This chain links TRBV6-5 with TRBJ1-1; D is undetermined. This CDR3 is 16 amino acids long. CDR1 and CDR2 from the germline V gene are MNHEY and SVGAGI. DNA for the CDR3: TGTGCCAGCAGGTACTCGAGTTGGATTATGAACAGTGAAGCTTTCTTT. This encodes CASRYSSWIMNSEAFF.

The rearrangement joins TRBV5-6 to TRBJ1-2; TRBD1 matches at 7 bases. Germline V gene sequence: CDR1 SGHDT, CDR2 YYEEEE. The junction had 8 bases not matched to a gene; V was cut back by 1 base and J by 8 bases. The CDR3 is 14 amino acids. The CDR3 loop is CASSLRQGQGGYTF. The CDR3 nucleotides read TGTGCCAGCAGCTTGAGACAGGGTCAGGGGGGCTACACCTTC.

Comment on this clonotype: One junction end disagrees with the germline gene, perhaps due to a read error. The gene calls are TRBV6-6 and TRBJ2-5; maybe TRBD2 (5 bases). The length of the CDR3 is 17 residues. Germline CDR1 and CDR2: MNHNY and SVGAGI (reference sequence). This chain's CDR3 is CASSYSSSMRVGETRYF. In DNA, the CDR3 is TGTGCCAGCAGTTACTCGAGTAGCATGAGGGTCGGAGAGACCCGGTACTTC.

Comments on this clonotype: This may stem from a read error, because a much larger clone lies one nucleotide away. The V and J genes are TRBV20-1 and TRBJ2-7; 13 nucleotides align to TRBD2. V shed 8 bases, J shed 3 bases, and the junction held 13 bases outside the gene matches. Germline CDR1 is DFQATT and CDR2 is SNEGSKA (reference sequence). CDR3 length: 16 amino acids. In nucleotides, the CDR3 is TGCAGTTCCCTTGGACTAGCGGGAGAGAGCCTCTACGAGCAGTACTTC. Protein: CSSLGLAGESLYEQYF.

This clonotype showed up many times. The chain recombines TRBV6-6 with TRBJ1-3; no definite D call. Per germline, CDR1 MNHNY and CDR2 SVGAGI (reference sequence). The CDR3 is 14 amino acids. Between the trimmed V and J ends, which lost 7 bases and 3 bases, there was a span of 13 bases. The CDR3 protein is CASTSLRDGNTIYF. For the CDR3, the DNA is TGTGCCAGCACTTCACTGAGGGATGGAAACACCATATATTTT.

Points on this clonotype: At one end the junction does not follow the germline gene, possibly because of a read error. The V call is TRBV4-3, the J call TRBJ2-6, with D possibly called TRBD1 or TRBD2 (6 bases each). Germline lookup yields CDR1 LGHNA and CDR2 YSLEER. This CDR3 has 16 amino acids. As DNA, the CDR3 is TGCGCCAGCAGCCAAGTGAGGGGGGAGAGGGCCAACGTCCTGACATTC. Encoded protein: CASSQVRGERANVLTF.

Only a few counts were recorded for this clonotype. The CDR3 ends on some other residue instead of the conserved phenylalanine or tryptophan, so this is likely a read error. This chain joins TRBV29-1 and TRBJ2-3; 7 bases map to TRBD1. This CDR3 has 12 residues. From germline, CDR1 is SQVTM and CDR2 ANQGSEA. The CDR3 loop is CSVGQGGDTQYS. DNA of the CDR3: TGCAGCGTTGGACAGGGTGGGGATACACAGTATTCT.

V usage is TRBV7-8 and J usage is TRBJ1-1, with D possibly matching TRBD1 (6 bases). V lost 2 bases and J 0 bases, leaving 16 bases between the germline ends. Germline V gene data show CDR1 as SGHVS and CDR2 as FQNEAQ. The CDR3 totals 17 residues. For the CDR3, the DNA is TGTGCCAGCAGCTTAACTTGGGGGGGCCTCCTGAACACTGAAGCTTTCTTT. This translates into CASSLTWGGLLNTEAFF.

This clonotype was seen a few times. This rearrangement joins TRBV6-2 or TRBV6-3 to TRBJ2-7; D gene uncertain. Germline V gives CDR1 MNHEY, CDR2 SVGEGT. The V and J ends lost 0 bases and 9 bases respectively, with 9 bases between them. The CDR3 is made up of 12 amino acids. The CDR3 loop is CASSYSNPGQYF. The CDR3 DNA sequence: TGTGCCAGCAGTTACTCGAATCCGGGGCAGTACTTC.

This clonotype occurred many times. This rearrangement joins TRBV29-1 to TRBJ1-1; D is unresolved. The CDR3 length is 11 residues. Germline V gene data show CDR1 as SQVTM and CDR2 as ANQGSEA. V dropped 7 bases and J dropped 0 bases, with 6 bases sitting between them. CDR3 nucleotides: TGCAGCGCTTCGGTGAACACTGAAGCTTTCTTT. This translates into CSASVNTEAFF.

V and J are TRBV12-3 or TRBV12-4 and TRBJ2-5; TRBD1 is a possible D gene (6 bases). The V end was cut by 6 bases, the J end by 2 bases, with 10 bases between. This CDR3 is 13 amino acids long. CDR3 protein: CASSQGHQETQYF. In DNA form, the CDR3 reads TGTGCCAGCAGCCAGGGACATCAAGAGACCCAGTACTTC.

Comment on this clonotype: One base away lies a much larger clone, so this may be a sequencing read error. The chain combines TRBV29-1 with TRBJ1-1; no clear D gene. CDR1 SQVTM and CDR2 ANQGSEA come from the germline V gene. The CDR3 extends over 11 amino acids. The CDR3 reads CNVEDRGWAFF. DNA of the CDR3: TGCAACGTTGAAGATCGGGGTTGGGCTTTCTTT. Full variable domain (remainder filled in from reference TRBV29-1 and TRBJ1-1): SAVISQKPSRDICQRGTSLTIQCQVDSQVTMMFWYRQQPGQSLTLIATANQGSEATYESGFVIDKFPISRPNLTFSTLTVSNMSPEDSSIYLCNVEDRGWAFFGQGTRLTVV.